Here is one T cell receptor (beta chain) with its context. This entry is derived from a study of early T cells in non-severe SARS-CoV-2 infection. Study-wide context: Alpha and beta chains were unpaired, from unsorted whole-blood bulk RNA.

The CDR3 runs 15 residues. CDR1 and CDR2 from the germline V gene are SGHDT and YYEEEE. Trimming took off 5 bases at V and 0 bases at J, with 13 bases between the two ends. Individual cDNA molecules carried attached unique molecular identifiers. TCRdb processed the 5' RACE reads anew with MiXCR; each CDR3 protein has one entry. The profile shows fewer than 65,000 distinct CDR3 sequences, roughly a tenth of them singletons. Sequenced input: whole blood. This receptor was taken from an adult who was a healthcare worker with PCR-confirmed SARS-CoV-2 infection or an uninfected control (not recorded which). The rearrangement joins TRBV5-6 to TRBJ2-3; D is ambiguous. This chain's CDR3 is CASSFYASSTDTQYF. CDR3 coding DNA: TGTGCCAGCAGTTTCTATGCATCTAGCACAGATACGCAGTATTTT. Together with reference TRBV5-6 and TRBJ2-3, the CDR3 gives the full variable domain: DAGVTQSPTHLIKTRGQQVTLRCSPKSGHDTVSWYQQALGQGPQFIFQYYEEEERQRGNFPDRFSGHQFPNYSSELNVNALLLGDSALYLCASSFYASSTDTQYFGPGTRLTVL.